What follows are 17 T cell receptor beta chains derived from one specimen sequenced in a study of blood T cell repertoires in COVID-19. Sequencing used immunoSEQ multiplex PCR; TCRdb keeps in-frame clones, though not all of them. The repertoire holds 200,000 to 300,000 clones, with around 81% as singletons. The specimen was peripheral blood. The source of these receptors is a woman over 75 with COVID-19, enrolled during active disease.

This chain joins TRBV19 and TRBJ1-5; D perhaps matches TRBD1 (6 bases). With 5 bases removed from V and 7 bases from J, the gap between germline ends came to 18 bases. CDR1 is LNHDA and CDR2 is SQIVND in the germline V gene (reference sequence). CDR3 length: 15 amino acids. CDR3 DNA sequence: TGTGCCAGTAGTCCTTCAGAAGGGGGTATGCAGCCCCAGCATTTT. Translation: CASSPSEGGMQPQHF.

The chain is built from TRBV18 and TRBJ2-1; 9 bases match TRBD2. Germline CDR1 and CDR2: KGHSH and LQKENI. Trimming at V came to 6 bases and at J to 1 base, leaving 7 bases not matched to a gene. This CDR3 has 16 residues. CDR3: CASSLRLAESYNEQFF. The CDR3 DNA sequence: TGTGCCAGCTCTCTCAGACTAGCGGAGTCCTACAATGAGCAGTTCTTC.

This rearrangement joins TRBV28 to TRBJ2-3; 9 bases line up with TRBD2. This CDR3 contains 14 residues. Germline-derived CDR1 and CDR2 are MDHEN and SYDVKM. After removal of 10 bases from V and 4 bases from J, the junction contained 9 bases not matched to a gene. CDR3 sequence: CATATAGGPDTQYF. In DNA, the CDR3 is TGTGCCACCGCCACCGCGGGAGGGCCAGATACGCAGTATTTT.

This chain links TRBV28 with TRBJ1-2; TRBD1 might be the D (5 bases). The germline CDR1 and CDR2 sequences are MDHEN and SYDVKM. With 6 bases removed from V and 4 bases from J, the gap between germline ends came to 12 bases. The CDR3 extends over 13 amino acids. The CDR3 here is CASSSTGGYGYTF. CDR3 nucleotides: TGTGCCAGCAGCTCAACAGGCGGCTATGGCTACACCTTC.

The chain carries TRBV5-1 and TRBJ2-7, with a weak D call TRBD1 (5 bases). Between the trimmed V and J ends, which lost 6 bases and 6 bases, there was a span of 10 bases. CDR3 length: 11 amino acids. CDR1 SGHRS and CDR2 YFSETQ come from the germline V gene. This chain's CDR3 is CASNLGVEQYF. CDR3 in DNA: TGCGCCAGCAACCTAGGGGTCGAGCAGTACTTC.

Of note for this clone: A read error may be the cause here, since a much bigger clone is one base away. V and J are TRBV5-8 and TRBJ1-6; no definite D call. Germline values: CDR1 SGHTS, CDR2 YDEGEE. Trimming left V 2 bases short and J 0 bases short, with 6 bases between. There are 15 residues in the CDR3. The CDR3 DNA reads TGTGCCAGCAGCTTAGGGAGCTCCTATAATTCACCCCTCCACTTT. It specifies CASSLGSSYNSPLHF.

This clone was seen repeatedly, ten times or more. The rearrangement uses TRBV5-6 and TRBJ1-6; D might be TRBD1 (5 bases). The ends were cut back, 2 bases at V and 7 bases at J, with 13 bases in the middle. Germline assignment: CDR1 SGHDT and CDR2 YYEEEE. The CDR3 runs to 15 residues. As DNA, the CDR3 is TGTGCCAGCAGCTTTCGGGGGAACCTAAATTCACCCCTCCACTTT. It specifies CASSFRGNLNSPLHF.

Comment on this clone: Other nucleotide sequences from this sample produce the same CDR3. The rearrangement joins TRBV3-1 (or the pseudogene TRBV3-2) to TRBJ2-1; tentative D call: TRBD2 (5 bases). CDR1 is LGHDT, CDR2 YNNKEL, per germline (reference sequence). CDR3 length: 15 amino acids. Trimming removed 0 bases at V and 0 bases at J, with 6 bases between. The DNA of the CDR3 is TGTGCCAGCAGCCAAGACCGGGACTCCTACAATGAGCAGTTCTTC. Translated: CASSQDRDSYNEQFF.

This clone has only one observation. This chain connects TRBV9 to TRBJ2-1; D is undetermined. The CDR3 consists of 14 residues. The V end lost 1 base, the J end lost 7 bases, and 12 bases lay between the germline ends. Germline loops: CDR1 SGDLS, CDR2 YYNGEE. The chain's CDR3 is CASSVSTPGNEQFF. CDR3 sequence (DNA): TGTGCCAGCAGCGTAAGCACCCCCGGGAATGAGCAGTTCTTC.

The genes are TRBV9 and TRBJ1-2; 7 bases align to TRBD1. Germline V gives CDR1 SGDLS, CDR2 YYNGEE. The CDR3 spans 14 residues. V gave up 2 bases and J gave up 6 bases; unmatched junction bases: 7. Written as DNA, the CDR3 is TGTGCCAGCAGCGTGGGGGGCGGGACAGATGGCTACACCTTC. This encodes CASSVGGGTDGYTF.

The chain employs TRBV6-4 and TRBJ1-5, with 7 bases that match TRBD1. Germline loops: CDR1 MRHNA, CDR2 SNTAGT. This CDR3 contains 14 residues. Trimming cost V 3 bases and J 5 bases; bases outside gene matches: 4. The CDR3 DNA reads as TGTGCCAGCAGTGATACAGGGGCCGATCAGCCCCAGCATTTT. It encodes CASSDTGADQPQHF.

CDR3 protein: CASSQGAVRLASIEQFF. The CDR3 bases are TGTGCCAGCAGCCAAGGGGCGGTCCGACTAGCATCAATTGAGCAGTTCTTC. The gene calls are TRBV3-1 (or the pseudogene TRBV3-2) and TRBJ2-1; 7 nucleotides line up with TRBD2. Germline trimming cut 1 base from V and 9 bases from J; bases unmatched to any gene: 15. This CDR3 contains 17 residues. Germline V gene lookup returns CDR1 LGHDT and CDR2 YNNKEL (reference sequence).

The rearrangement joins TRBV6-6 to TRBJ1-3; the D gene is possibly TRBD1 (5 bases). Trimming left V 7 bases short and J 10 bases short, with 11 bases between. The CDR3 length is 11 residues. The germline V gene encodes CDR1 MNHNY and CDR2 SVGAGI (reference sequence). CDR3 bases: TGTGCCAGCACCACGGGGGGAACCATATATTTT. Residues: CASTTGGTIYF.

This chain joins TRBV5-6 and TRBJ2-1; TRBD1 is a possible D gene (6 bases). The V gene lost 1 base and the J gene lost 4 bases, with 15 bases spanning the gap. CDR1 and CDR2 (germline): SGHDT, YYEEEE. The CDR3 is 16 amino acids. CDR3 in amino acids: CASSLKRQEWYNEQFF. CDR3 DNA sequence: TGTGCCAGCAGCTTGAAGCGACAGGAGTGGTACAATGAGCAGTTCTTC.

This clone was counted once. This chain joins TRBV7-2 and TRBJ1-1; 7 bases agree with TRBD1. This CDR3 comprises 14 residues. The V gene's germline CDR1 is SGHTA and CDR2 FQGNSA. The V and J ends lost 5 bases and 2 bases, in that order; junction bases with no gene match: 5. CDR3 in DNA: TGTGCCAGCAGCCCGAGGGACAGAAACACTGAAGCTTTCTTT. Encoded protein: CASSPRDRNTEAFF.

The genes are TRBV19 and TRBJ1-5, with D perhaps TRBD1 (6 bases). The CDR3 runs 15 residues. Trimming cost V 6 bases and J 4 bases, with 16 bases left between them. Germline V gene sequence: CDR1 LNHDA, CDR2 SQIVND (reference sequence). The CDR3 spells CASRRTGQINQPQHF. The CDR3 DNA reads as TGTGCCAGTAGAAGAACCGGACAGATAAATCAGCCCCAGCATTTT.

The chain employs TRBV30 and TRBJ1-1, with a weak D call TRBD1 (6 bases). Germline V CDR1 and CDR2: GTSNPN, SVGIG (reference sequence). The CDR3 sequence is 13 residues long. V shed 6 bases and J shed 0 bases, with 11 bases lying between them. CDR3 DNA sequence: TGTGCCTGTACCAGGGGTTTGAACACTGAAGCTTTCTTT. Protein product: CACTRGLNTEAFF.